The 22 T cell receptor beta chains below were found in one sample sequenced in a study of identical twins. TCRdb passed the 5' RACE reads through MiXCR, listing each CDR3 protein once. This sample carries hundreds of thousands of distinct CDR3 sequences, around 12% of them seen once, and the ten largest clones take under 2%. This same sample was also part of a study on yellow fever vaccine responses in identical twins.

The specimen was PBMCs. The receptors stem from a woman between 18 and 30 years old in good health.

This clonotype occurred a few times. The chain joins TRBV19 to TRBJ2-3; 7 positions match TRBD1. V lost 2 bases to trimming and J lost 6 bases; unmatched junction nucleotides: 2. Germline CDR1 reads LNHDA; CDR2 reads SQIVND (reference sequence). The CDR3 loop spans 13 amino acids. CDR3 sequence (DNA): TGTGCCAGTAGTATAACAGGGGTGGATACGCAGTATTTT. Protein product: CASSITGVDTQYF.

J is TRBJ2-1 and V is TRBV14; D is possibly TRBD2 (5 bases). The CDR3 runs to 15 residues. Trimming pared 1 base from V and 3 bases from J, leaving 10 bases between. Germline V gene data show CDR1 as SGHDN and CDR2 as FVKESK. In DNA, the CDR3 is TGTGCCAGCAGCCAAGCCGCCGGACTCTACAATGAGCAGTTCTTC. Translated, it gives CASSQAAGLYNEQFF.

The chain uses TRBV6-1 and TRBJ2-7; 14 bases agree with TRBD2. V was pared by 6 bases and J by 5 bases, with 9 bases of the junction left unmatched. Germline assignment: CDR1 MNHNS and CDR2 SASEGT. The CDR3 spans 16 residues. The CDR3 protein is CASSPKTSGGGDEQYV. The CDR3 nucleotides read TGTGCCAGCAGCCCAAAGACTAGCGGGGGGGGCGACGAGCAGTACGTC.

J is TRBJ2-1 and V is TRBV27; D is undetermined. Germline V gene data show CDR1 as MNHEY and CDR2 as SMNVEV (reference sequence). This CDR3 is built from 18 residues. Trimming removed 1 base from V and 3 bases from J, with 19 bases in between. The CDR3 here is CASSLYVPSVPLYNEQFF. The CDR3 DNA reads as TGTGCCAGCAGTTTATACGTTCCCTCGGTTCCCCTCTACAATGAGCAGTTCTTC.

This clonotype has more than one count but fewer than ten. V gene TRBV24-1 combines with J gene TRBJ2-5; 7 positions agree with TRBD1. Germline CDR1 and CDR2: KGHDR and SFDVKD. V was pared by 0 bases and J by 5 bases, with 5 bases of the junction left unmatched. The CDR3 has 15 residues. The CDR3 bases are TGTGCCACCAGTGATTTGAAGGGGGCGTTGGAGACCCAGTACTTC. Encoded protein: CATSDLKGALETQYF.

This chain joins TRBV9 and TRBJ2-3, with D hard to call. The CDR3 loop spans 14 amino acids. V was cut by 4 bases and J by 6 bases, with 15 bases left in between. The germline V gene encodes CDR1 SGDLS and CDR2 YYNGEE. CDR3 region: CASSLRLPGDTQYF. CDR3 bases: TGTGCCAGCAGCCTAAGACTGCCTGGTGATACGCAGTATTTT.

The gene calls are TRBV7-9 and TRBJ2-7; 9 bases agree with TRBD1. The CDR3 consists of 15 residues. V shed 2 bases, J shed 3 bases, and the junction held 5 bases outside the gene matches. Germline CDR1 and CDR2: SEHNR and FQNEAQ (reference sequence). CDR3 residues: CASSLKGQGNYEQYF. In nucleotides, the CDR3 is TGTGCCAGCAGCTTAAAGGGACAGGGCAACTACGAGCAGTACTTC.

This clonotype was seen at least ten times. The V and J genes are TRBV3-1 and TRBJ2-1, with D perhaps matching TRBD2 (6 bases). There are 15 residues in the CDR3. The V and J ends lost 0 bases and 6 bases respectively, with 12 bases between them. Germline V gives CDR1 LGHDT, CDR2 YNNKEL (reference sequence). DNA of the CDR3: TGTGCCAGCAGCCAAGACGGGCGGGGACGCAATGAGCAGTTCTTC. Translated, it gives CASSQDGRGRNEQFF.

In its sample, this clonotype was seen many times. J is TRBJ1-1 and V is TRBV5-1, with D unresolved. Germline CDR1 is SGHRS and CDR2 is YFSETQ. Trimming cost V 4 bases and J 0 bases, with 22 bases left between them. The CDR3 consists of 18 residues. CDR3: CASSGSRVGPTVNTEAFF. DNA for the CDR3: TGCGCCAGCAGCGGGTCTCGCGTAGGGCCCACTGTGAACACTGAAGCTTTCTTT.

The V and J genes are TRBV2 and TRBJ1-6, with unresolved D. The germline V and J ends were trimmed by 1 base and 4 bases, with 5 bases remaining between them. Germline CDR1 is SNHLY and CDR2 is FYNNEI. The CDR3 runs 14 residues. In nucleotides, the CDR3 is TGTGCCAGCAGTGAAGGGATGTATAATTCACCCCTCCACTTT. Its translation: CASSEGMYNSPLHF.

V gene TRBV7-2 combines with J gene TRBJ2-5; 15 nucleotides match TRBD2. The DNA end favors TRBJ2-1, so the J call may be wrong. From germline, CDR1 is SGHTA and CDR2 FQGNSA. The CDR3 consists of 21 residues. The chain's CDR3 is CASSLVAGLAGGPRREETQFF. In DNA, the CDR3 is TGTGCCAGCAGCTTAGTCGCAGGACTAGCGGGAGGGCCTCGAAGGGAAGAGACCCAGTTCTTC.

J is TRBJ2-2 and V is TRBV20-1; perhaps TRBD1 as D (5 bases). This CDR3 contains 15 residues. Germline loops: CDR1 DFQATT, CDR2 SNEGSKA (reference sequence). V was cut by 3 bases and J by 1 base, with 12 bases left in between. The CDR3 sequence is CSARSRQWNTGELFF. CDR3 DNA sequence: TGCAGTGCTAGGTCGAGACAGTGGAACACCGGGGAGCTGTTTTTT.

The rearrangement joins TRBV3-1 to TRBJ2-1; weak D call: TRBD1 (5 bases). The CDR3 sequence is 18 residues long. V was shortened by 2 bases and J by 4 bases, with 21 bases between the two germline ends. Germline V gene lookup returns CDR1 LGHDT and CDR2 YNNKEL (reference sequence). For the CDR3, the DNA is TGTGCCAGCAGCCAACATCGACTGGGGCATCCTGAATACAATGAGCAGTTCTTC. Its translation is CASSQHRLGHPEYNEQFF.

This clonotype was counted ten times or more. The chain is built from TRBV24-1 and TRBJ2-7; tentatively, D is TRBD2 (5 bases). In germline, CDR1 is KGHDR, CDR2 SFDVKD. The CDR3 contains 14 residues. The V and J ends lost 5 bases and 3 bases respectively, with 13 bases between them. For the CDR3, the DNA is TGTGCCACCAGTGCGGGCAGCGGAAACTACGAGCAGTACTTC. As protein: CATSAGSGNYEQYF.

This clonotype has only a few counts. This chain uses TRBV5-1 with TRBJ2-7, with a possible D match to TRBD2 (6 bases). Trimming cost V 2 bases and J 2 bases, with 11 bases left between them. Germline V lookup: CDR1 SGHRS, CDR2 YFSETQ. The CDR3 extends over 14 amino acids. In nucleotides, the CDR3 is TGCGCCAGCAGCTTCACTAGCCCAGCCTACGAGCAGTACTTC. Amino acids: CASSFTSPAYEQYF. The complete variable domain, with remaining parts taken from reference TRBV5-1 and TRBJ2-7, reads KAGVTQTPRYLIKTRGQQVTLSCSPISGHRSVSWYQQTPGQGLQFLFEYFSETQRNKGNFPGRFSGRQFSNSRSEMNVSTLELGDSALYLCASSFTSPAYEQYFGPGTRLTVT.

The rearrangement links TRBV5-6 to TRBJ2-6, with D perhaps matching TRBD2 (5 bases). From germline, CDR1 is SGHDT and CDR2 YYEEEE. This CDR3 region has 15 residues. V gave up 6 bases and J gave up 3 bases, with 13 bases separating them. The CDR3 DNA reads as TGTGCCAGCACCATCGGGGTTGGTGGGGCCAACGTCCTGACTTTC. It translates to CASTIGVGGANVLTF. The variable domain in full, completed from reference TRBV5-6 and TRBJ2-6, reads DAGVTQSPTHLIKTRGQQVTLRCSPKSGHDTVSWYQQALGQGPQFIFQYYEEEERQRGNFPDRFSGHQFPNYSSELNVNALLLGDSALYLCASTIGVGGANVLTFGAGSRLTVL.

This clonotype was seen repeatedly, ten times or more. The V gene is TRBV12-3 or TRBV12-4, the J gene TRBJ2-7, with D unresolved. The ends were cut back, 4 bases at V and 3 bases at J, with 4 bases in the middle. This CDR3 has 11 amino acids. The CDR3 DNA is TGTGCCAGCAGTTCTCACTACGAGCAGTACTTC. It is translated as CASSSHYEQYF.

V and J are TRBV7-2 and TRBJ2-1; 8 positions agree with TRBD2. The CDR3 totals 16 residues. V dropped 4 bases and J dropped 4; count of bases not matched to a gene: 9. Germline CDR1 is SGHTA and CDR2 is FQGNSA. This chain's CDR3 is CASSSQGSGAYNEQFF. In DNA, the CDR3 is TGTGCCAGCAGCTCCCAGGGTAGCGGGGCATACAATGAGCAGTTCTTC.

This clonotype was counted between two and nine times. This sequence joins TRBV14 and TRBJ2-1, with TRBD2 matching over 9 bases. This CDR3 has 16 residues. Germline CDR1 is SGHDN and CDR2 is FVKESK. V trimming: 2 bases; J trimming: 4 bases; junction bases outside the gene matches: 6. CDR3 coding DNA: TGTGCCAGCAGCCAAATTTCTAGCGGGACGTACAATGAGCAGTTCTTC. Protein product: CASSQISSGTYNEQFF.

The V call is TRBV4-2, the J call TRBJ2-3; 12 bases map to TRBD2. There are 16 residues in the CDR3. The J segment lost 2 bases and the V segment lost 1 base, leaving 1 base of the junction unmatched. Germline CDR1 and CDR2: LGHNA and YNFKEQ. CDR3 sequence: CASSQASGRATDTQYF. The CDR3 DNA reads as TGTGCCAGCAGCCAAGCTAGCGGGAGGGCCACAGATACGCAGTATTTT.

This chain links TRBV10-3 with TRBJ2-2; 12 bases fit TRBD2. CDR1 and CDR2 (germline): ENHRY, SYGVKD. V gave up 5 bases and J gave up 6 bases; unmatched junction bases: 7. The CDR3 consists of 16 residues. The CDR3 region is CAISPSSGGAPGELFF. In DNA, the CDR3 is TGTGCCATCAGTCCTTCTAGCGGGGGGGCCCCCGGGGAGCTGTTTTTT.

CDR3 in amino acids: CASSLDVTVGTETQYF. CDR3 nucleotide sequence: TGCGCCAGCAGCCTTGACGTAACAGTCGGAACGGAGACCCAGTACTTC. This chain links TRBV5-1 with TRBJ2-5; D is ambiguous. The length of the CDR3 is 16 residues. Germline V CDR1 and CDR2: SGHRS, YFSETQ. Trimming shortened V by 4 bases and J by 5 bases, and 21 bases separated the two germline ends.